The text below deals with one TCR beta chain. The data are from a study of blood T cell repertoires in COVID-19. Looking at the study overall: Some COVID-19 samples were acute and others convalescent; all came from the United States, Italy and Spain.

V was clipped by 0 bases and J by 3 bases, with 8 bases between them. This CDR3 is built from 14 residues. Germline values: CDR1 LGHDT, CDR2 YNNKEL (reference sequence). In assigning cohorts, the study relied on participant-reported clinical history. Here immunoSEQ multiplex PCR was the method, and the copy in TCRdb shows in-frame clones only, minus some. The data show under 400,000 clones, roughly 86% seen once. Sequenced sample: PBMCs or T cells enriched from blood (not recorded which). This TCR came from a woman aged 25 to 39 who had been exposed to COVID-19. The chain couples TRBV3-1 (or the pseudogene TRBV3-2) to TRBJ1-1, with unresolved D. The CDR3 DNA reads TGTGCCAGCAGCCAAGAGGGCGGGGACACTGAAGCTTTCTTT. Translation gives CASSQEGGDTEAFF.